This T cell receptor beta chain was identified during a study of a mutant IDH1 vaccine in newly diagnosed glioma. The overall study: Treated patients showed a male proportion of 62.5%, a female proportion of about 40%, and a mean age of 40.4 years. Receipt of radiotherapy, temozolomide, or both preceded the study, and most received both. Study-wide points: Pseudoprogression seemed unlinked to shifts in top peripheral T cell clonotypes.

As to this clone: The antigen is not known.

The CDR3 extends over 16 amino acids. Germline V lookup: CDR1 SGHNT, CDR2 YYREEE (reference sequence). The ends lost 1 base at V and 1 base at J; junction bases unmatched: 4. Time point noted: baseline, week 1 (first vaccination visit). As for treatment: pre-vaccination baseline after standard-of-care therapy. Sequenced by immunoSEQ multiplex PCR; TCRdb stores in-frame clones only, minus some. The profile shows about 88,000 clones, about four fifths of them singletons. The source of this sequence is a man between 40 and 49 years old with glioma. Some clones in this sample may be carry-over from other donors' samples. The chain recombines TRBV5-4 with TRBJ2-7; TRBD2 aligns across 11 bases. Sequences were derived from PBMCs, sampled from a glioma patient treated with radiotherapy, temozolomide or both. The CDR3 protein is CASSLHLAGGSYEQYF. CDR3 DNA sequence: TGTGCCAGCAGCTTGCATCTAGCGGGGGGTTCCTACGAGCAGTACTTC.